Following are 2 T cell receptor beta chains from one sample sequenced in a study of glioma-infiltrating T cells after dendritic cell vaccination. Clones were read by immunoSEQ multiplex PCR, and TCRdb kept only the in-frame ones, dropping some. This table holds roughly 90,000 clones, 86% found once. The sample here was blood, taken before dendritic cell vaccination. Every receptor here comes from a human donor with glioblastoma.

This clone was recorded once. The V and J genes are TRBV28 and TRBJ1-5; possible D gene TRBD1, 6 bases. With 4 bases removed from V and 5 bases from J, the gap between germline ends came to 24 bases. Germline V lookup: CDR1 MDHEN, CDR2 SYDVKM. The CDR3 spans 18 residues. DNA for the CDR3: TGTGCCAGCAGTTCGACTAGCTCAACAGGGCGGGCCTATCAGCCCCAGCATTTT. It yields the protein CASSSTSSTGRAYQPQHF. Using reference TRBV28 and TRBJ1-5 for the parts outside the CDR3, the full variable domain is DVKVTQSSRYLVKRTGEKVFLECVQDMDHENMFWYRQDPGLGLRLIYFSYDVKMKEKGDIPEGYSVSREKKERFSLILESASTNQTSMYLCASSSTSSTGRAYQPQHFGDGTRLSIL.

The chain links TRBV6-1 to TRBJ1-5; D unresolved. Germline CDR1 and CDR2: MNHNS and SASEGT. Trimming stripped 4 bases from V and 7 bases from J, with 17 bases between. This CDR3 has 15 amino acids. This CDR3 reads CASSVSLSGVQPQHF. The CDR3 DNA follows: TGTGCCAGCAGTGTAAGCCTAAGCGGGGTACAGCCCCAGCATTTT.